What follows are 11 T cell receptor beta chains derived from one specimen sequenced in a study of T cell responses to AZD1222 COVID-19 vaccine. Sequencing used immunoSEQ multiplex PCR; TCRdb keeps in-frame clones, though not all of them. Here the sample spans fewer than 300,000 clones, over 90% being singletons. The sample consisted of peripheral blood, taken on day 0 of AZD1222 vaccination. These receptors all stem from an adult in good health.

The CDR3: CAISESTSGHNEQFF. As DNA, the CDR3 is TGTGCCATCAGTGAGTCGACTAGCGGGCACAATGAGCAGTTCTTC. The V gene is TRBV10-3, the J gene TRBJ2-1, with TRBD2 matching 10 bases. CDR1 ENHRY and CDR2 SYGVKD come from the germline V gene. The CDR3 is 15 amino acids. Unmatched junction bases numbered 1, after V lost 0 bases and J lost 5 bases.

V is TRBV28 and J is TRBJ2-7; D uncertain. The CDR3 runs to 13 residues. The V end was cut by 4 bases, the J end by 2 bases, with 9 bases between. Germline V gene data show CDR1 as MDHEN and CDR2 as SYDVKM. The CDR3 sequence is CASSSAGPYEQYF. Here the CDR3 DNA reads TGTGCCAGCAGTTCCGCAGGTCCCTACGAGCAGTACTTC.

This clone was recorded once. This sequence joins TRBV7-9 and TRBJ2-1, with 8 bases identical to TRBD2. The trim removed 4 bases at V and 10 bases at J, leaving 9 bases unmatched. Germline V gene data show CDR1 as SEHNR and CDR2 as FQNEAQ (reference sequence). The CDR3 is 14 residues long. CDR3 sequence reads: CASSSRTSQDEQFF. The DNA of the CDR3 is TGTGCCAGCAGCTCGAGGACTAGCCAGGACGAGCAGTTCTTC. The full variable domain, with the rest looked up from reference TRBV7-9 and TRBJ2-1, is DTGVSQNPRHKITKRGQNVTFRCDPISEHNRLYWYRQTLGQGPEFLTYFQNEAQLEKSRLLSDRFSAERPKGSFSTLEIQRTEQGDSAMYLCASSSRTSQDEQFFGPGTRLTVL.

This clone was seen once. J is TRBJ2-2 and V is TRBV4-2, with TRBD2 matching over 10 bases. The V segment lost 0 bases and the J segment 7 bases; nucleotides outside the gene matches: 8. Germline V gene data show CDR1 as LGHNA and CDR2 as YNFKEQ. The CDR3 runs to 17 residues. The DNA for the CDR3 is TGTGCCAGCAGCCAAGATGGGCTAGCGGGAGAGAGCGGGGAGCTGTTTTTT. Amino acid sequence: CASSQDGLAGESGELFF.

The chain employs TRBV9 and TRBJ2-4; no clear D gene. Between the trimmed V and J ends, which lost 3 bases and 0 bases, there was a span of 7 bases. CDR3 size: 14 residues. From germline, CDR1 is SGDLS and CDR2 YYNGEE. This CDR3 reads CASSADGAKNIQYF. CDR3 sequence (DNA): TGTGCCAGCAGCGCCGATGGAGCCAAAAACATTCAGTACTTC.

The chain carries TRBV5-5 and TRBJ1-6; D is perhaps TRBD1 (5 bases). V dropped 3 bases and J dropped 10 bases, with 14 bases sitting between them. Germline V lookup: CDR1 SGHKS, CDR2 YYEKEE (reference sequence). This CDR3 contains 14 residues. The CDR3 DNA is TGTGCCAGCAGCTACGGGGGTGGAAGCTCACCCCTCCACTTT. Translation gives CASSYGGGSSPLHF.

The CDR3 protein is CASSLQGRDTIYF. CDR3 DNA sequence: TGTGCCAGCAGCCTACAGGGTAGGGACACCATATATTTT. The rearrangement links TRBV3-1 (or the pseudogene TRBV3-2) to TRBJ1-3; D is possibly TRBD1 (6 bases). The CDR3 extends over 13 amino acids. CDR1 LGHDT and CDR2 YNNKEL come from the germline V gene (reference sequence). V was cut by 4 bases and J by 8 bases, with 12 bases left in between.

The genes are TRBV2 and TRBJ1-6; no firm D call. CDR3 length: 13 amino acids. V was trimmed by 2 bases and J by 7 bases, leaving 6 bases between them. The germline gives CDR1 SNHLY, CDR2 FYNNEI. CDR3 DNA: TGTGCCAGCAGTGAACCGGGGAATTCACCCCTCCACTTT. Protein sequence: CASSEPGNSPLHF.

This chain uses TRBV28 with TRBJ1-2, with unresolved D. The CDR3 covers 13 residues. Germline lookup yields CDR1 MDHEN and CDR2 SYDVKM. The ends were cut back, 4 bases at V and 3 bases at J, with 9 bases in the middle. The CDR3 reads CASSSGGYYGYTF. For the CDR3, the DNA is TGTGCCAGCAGTTCAGGCGGCTACTATGGCTACACCTTC.

The rearrangement links TRBV5-1 to TRBJ1-5; D perhaps matches TRBD1 (6 bases). This CDR3 has 15 amino acids. The V end lost 4 bases, the J end lost 3 bases, and 14 bases lay between the germline ends. Germline CDR1 and CDR2: SGHRS and YFSETQ. The CDR3 sequence: CASSPTQGDNQPQHF. The CDR3 coding sequence is TGCGCCAGCAGCCCCACACAGGGTGACAATCAGCCCCAGCATTTT. The complete variable domain, with remaining parts taken from reference TRBV5-1 and TRBJ1-5, reads KAGVTQTPRYLIKTRGQQVTLSCSPISGHRSVSWYQQTPGQGLQFLFEYFSETQRNKGNFPGRFSGRQFSNSRSEMNVSTLELGDSALYLCASSPTQGDNQPQHFGDGTRLSIL.

The chain carries TRBV3-1 (or the pseudogene TRBV3-2) and TRBJ1-5; D is unclear. Trimming took 0 bases from V and 5 from J, leaving 5 bases between them. Per germline, CDR1 LGHDT and CDR2 YNNKEL (reference sequence). CDR3 size: 13 residues. In DNA form, the CDR3 reads TGTGCCAGCAGCCAAGACCCCCATCAGCCCCAGCATTTT. Its protein is CASSQDPHQPQHF.